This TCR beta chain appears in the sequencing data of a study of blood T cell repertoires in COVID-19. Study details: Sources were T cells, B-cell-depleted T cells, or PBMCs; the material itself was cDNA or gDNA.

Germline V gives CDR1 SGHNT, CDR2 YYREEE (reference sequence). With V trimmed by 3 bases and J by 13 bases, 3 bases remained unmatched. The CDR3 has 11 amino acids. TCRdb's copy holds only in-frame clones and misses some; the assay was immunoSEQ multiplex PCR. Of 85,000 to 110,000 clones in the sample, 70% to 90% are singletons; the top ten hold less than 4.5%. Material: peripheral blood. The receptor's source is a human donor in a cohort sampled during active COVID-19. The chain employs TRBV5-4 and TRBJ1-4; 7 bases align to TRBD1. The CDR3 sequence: CASSSGTALFF. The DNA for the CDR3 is TGTGCCAGCAGCTCCGGGACAGCACTGTTTTTT. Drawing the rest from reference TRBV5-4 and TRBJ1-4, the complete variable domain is ETGVTQSPTHLIKTRGQQVTLRCSSQSGHNTVSWYQQALGQGPQFIFQYYREEENGRGNFPPRFSGLQFPNYSSELNVNALELDDSALYLCASSSGTALFFGSGTQLSVL.